This record looks at one TCR beta chain sequence and its context. The sample originates from a study of CD8 T cells in Susac syndrome. RNA amounts of roughly 0.45 to 1 ug underwent reverse transcription with random hexamers. TCRdb re-derived calls from the immunoSEQ multiplex PCR reads in MiXCR, one entry per CDR3 protein. Among tens of thousands of distinct CDR3 sequences listed, around 94% were seen once. Sequencing of TCR beta drew on CD8+ and CD4+ T cells from blood. This CDR3 has 13 amino acids. The V end lost 4 bases, the J end lost 3 bases, and 9 bases lay between the germline ends. Germline CDR1 SQVTM, CDR2 ANQGSEA.

V is TRBV29-1 and J is TRBJ2-2, with D perhaps assigned TRBD1 or TRBD2 (5 bases each). Sequencing input: CD8+ T cells from PBMCs. This receptor was taken from a human donor in good health. CDR3 region: CSVGRGDTGELFF. The CDR3 DNA sequence: TGCAGCGTTGGCAGAGGGGACACCGGGGAGCTGTTTTTT.